This is a list of T cell receptor beta chains from one sample in a study of T cell changes during pregnancy in multiple sclerosis. Libraries were prepared by immunoSEQ multiplex PCR; TCRdb keeps only in-frame clonotypes and omits some of them. The sample has approximately 16,000 clones; roughly four fifths are singletons. This specimen consisted of CD8+ T cells from peripheral blood mononuclear cells, obtained after pregnancy. The receptors shown here come from a female donor in good health, enrolled as a control in a pregnancy study. CDR3s include the opening cysteine and the closing phenylalanine or tryptophan. The order of the fields is D gene, V gene, J gene, clone size, CDR3 protein, CDR3 DNA. The D gene is left open where the match is weak. Size is omitted from some rows. Given values are once, few, many or a class for expanded clones.

d_gene: -
v_gene: TRBV30
j_gene: TRBJ2-1
abundance: -
CDR3aa: CACLSPGTYNEQFF
CDR3nt: TGTGCCTGCCTCAGTCCCGGGACCTACAATGAGCAGTTCTTC

d_gene: TRBD1
v_gene: TRBV27
j_gene: TRBJ2-7
abundance: -
CDR3aa: CASSFTGTGSYEQYF
CDR3nt: TGTGCCAGCAGTTTCACCGGGACAGGGTCCTACGAGCAGTACTTC

d_gene: TRBD1
v_gene: TRBV4-3
j_gene: TRBJ2-1
abundance: -
CDR3aa: CASSQGQGADNEQFF
CDR3nt: TGCGCCAGCAGCCAAGGCCAGGGGGCCGACAATGAGCAGTTCTTC

d_gene: TRBD2
v_gene: TRBV4-1
j_gene: TRBJ2-3
abundance: -
CDR3aa: CASSHASGSTDTQYF
CDR3nt: TGCGCCAGCAGCCACGCTAGCGGTAGCACAGATACGCAGTATTTT

d_gene: TRBD2
v_gene: TRBV28
j_gene: TRBJ2-5
abundance: -
CDR3aa: CASSFLGLADQETQYF
CDR3nt: TGTGCCAGCAGTTTCTTAGGACTAGCAGACCAAGAGACCCAGTACTTC

d_gene: -
v_gene: TRBV9
j_gene: TRBJ1-6
abundance: -
CDR3aa: CASSLREDNSPLHF
CDR3nt: TGTGCCAGCAGCTTGAGAGAGGATAATTCACCCCTCCACTTT

d_gene: -
v_gene: TRBV7-6
j_gene: TRBJ2-2
abundance: -
CDR3aa: CASSFLEGINTGELFF
CDR3nt: TGTGCCAGCAGCTTTCTGGAGGGGATAAACACCGGGGAGCTGTTTTTT

d_gene: -
v_gene: TRBV6-1
j_gene: TRBJ2-7
abundance: medium-sized
CDR3aa: CASSEGQGSSYEQYF
CDR3nt: TGTGCCAGCAGTGAAGGGCAGGGGAGCTCCTACGAGCAGTACTTC

d_gene: -
v_gene: TRBV6-1
j_gene: TRBJ1-1
abundance: -
CDR3aa: CASSGGPENTEAFF
CDR3nt: TGTGCCAGCAGTGGAGGGCCGGAGAACACTGAAGCTTTCTTT

d_gene: TRBD1
v_gene: TRBV7-2
j_gene: TRBJ1-3
abundance: -
CDR3aa: CASSPGTGGGNTIYF
CDR3nt: TGTGCCAGCAGCCCGGGGACAGGGGGAGGAAACACCATATATTTT

d_gene: TRBD1
v_gene: TRBV7-8
j_gene: TRBJ1-6
abundance: few
CDR3aa: CASSPDRSTEGSPLHF
CDR3nt: TGTGCCAGCAGCCCGGACAGGTCCACTGAGGGTTCACCCCTCCACTTT

d_gene: TRBD2
v_gene: TRBV6-1
j_gene: TRBJ2-1
abundance: -
CDR3aa: CATSQLAGASNEQFF
CDR3nt: TGTGCCACCTCACAACTAGCGGGAGCAAGCAATGAGCAGTTCTTC

d_gene: -
v_gene: TRBV7-9
j_gene: TRBJ1-2
abundance: -
CDR3aa: CASSPLTEYGYTF
CDR3nt: TGTGCCAGCAGCCCCTTGACTGAGTATGGCTACACCTTC

d_gene: TRBD2
v_gene: TRBV6-4
j_gene: TRBJ2-1
abundance: -
CDR3aa: CASTPSGGEHNEQFF
CDR3nt: TGTGCCAGCACCCCCAGCGGGGGGGAGCACAATGAGCAGTTCTTC

d_gene: -
v_gene: TRBV23-1
j_gene: TRBJ1-5
abundance: few
CDR3aa: CASSRRGRNQPQHF
CDR3nt: TGCGCCAGCAGTCGGCGTGGGAGAAATCAGCCCCAGCATTTT

d_gene: TRBD1
v_gene: TRBV28
j_gene: TRBJ1-6
abundance: -
CDR3aa: CASSFGRQGASPLHF
CDR3nt: TGTGCCAGCAGTTTTGGGCGACAGGGGGCTTCACCCCTCCACTTT

d_gene: -
v_gene: TRBV4-3
j_gene: TRBJ1-1
abundance: -
CDR3aa: CASSQDGENTEAFF
CDR3nt: TGCGCCAGCAGCCAAGATGGAGAGAACACTGAAGCTTTCTTT

d_gene: TRBD2
v_gene: TRBV6-4
j_gene: TRBJ2-2
abundance: -
CDR3aa: CASSPSGDAGELFF
CDR3nt: TGTGCCAGCAGTCCCAGCGGGGACGCCGGGGAGCTGTTTTTT

d_gene: TRBD2
v_gene: TRBV19
j_gene: TRBJ2-1
abundance: -
CDR3aa: CASSAGGPYNEQFF
CDR3nt: TGTGCCAGTAGTGCGGGGGGCCCCTACAATGAGCAGTTCTTC

d_gene: -
v_gene: TRBV27
j_gene: TRBJ2-1
abundance: -
CDR3aa: CASSFASKRGNEQFF
CDR3nt: TGTGCCAGCAGTTTCGCTTCTAAAAGGGGGAATGAGCAGTTCTTC

d_gene: TRBD1
v_gene: TRBV2
j_gene: TRBJ1-5
abundance: -
CDR3aa: CASSDPHSDRDSGQPQHF
CDR3nt: TGTGCCAGCAGTGACCCCCACTCGGACAGGGACTCGGGACAGCCCCAGCATTTT

d_gene: -
v_gene: TRBV7-9
j_gene: TRBJ1-4
abundance: -
CDR3aa: CASSLPGGGKIANEKLFF
CDR3nt: TGTGCCAGCAGCTTACCCGGCGGAGGGAAGATTGCTAATGAAAAACTGTTTTTT

d_gene: -
v_gene: TRBV4-3
j_gene: TRBJ2-3
abundance: -
CDR3aa: CASSQGLADSDTQYF
CDR3nt: TGCGCCAGCAGCCAAGGCCTGGCGGATTCAGATACGCAGTATTTT

d_gene: TRBD2
v_gene: TRBV9
j_gene: TRBJ2-3
abundance: -
CDR3aa: CASSAGLAGVSDTQYF
CDR3nt: TGTGCCAGCAGCGCGGGACTAGCGGGGGTTTCAGATACGCAGTATTTT

d_gene: TRBD2
v_gene: TRBV28
j_gene: TRBJ2-1
abundance: -
CDR3aa: CASSQPTSGSHIDEQFF
CDR3nt: TGTGCCAGCAGTCAACCGACTAGCGGGAGCCACATTGATGAGCAGTTCTTC

d_gene: TRBD2
v_gene: TRBV9
j_gene: TRBJ2-7
abundance: -
CDR3aa: CASSGSGGGRTYEQYF
CDR3nt: TGTGCCAGCAGCGGATCCGGGGGGGGGAGAACCTACGAGCAGTACTTC

d_gene: TRBD1
v_gene: TRBV7-3
j_gene: TRBJ2-4
abundance: once
CDR3aa: CASSPQGTGEDIQYF
CDR3nt: TGTGCCAGCAGCCCCCAGGGGACAGGGGAAGACATTCAGTACTTC

d_gene: TRBD2
v_gene: TRBV6-5
j_gene: TRBJ2-2
abundance: -
CDR3aa: CASSGTSGGGGELFF
CDR3nt: TGTGCCAGCAGTGGGACTAGCGGGGGGGGCGGGGAGCTGTTTTTT

d_gene: TRBD1
v_gene: TRBV4-1
j_gene: TRBJ1-6
abundance: -
CDR3aa: CASSQDAGQSPSGSLHF
CDR3nt: TGCGCCAGCAGCCAAGATGCGGGACAGAGCCCATCGGGCTCCCTCCACTTT

d_gene: TRBD2
v_gene: TRBV7-9
j_gene: TRBJ2-1
abundance: -
CDR3aa: CASRAGAAGGPLSYNEQFF
CDR3nt: TGTGCCAGCAGGGCCGGGGCCGCGGGAGGGCCGTTATCCTACAATGAGCAGTTCTTC

d_gene: -
v_gene: TRBV6-4
j_gene: TRBJ2-1
abundance: -
CDR3aa: CASSGTAGEPNNEQFF
CDR3nt: TGTGCCAGCAGCGGGACAGCGGGAGAACCAAACAATGAGCAGTTCTTC

d_gene: TRBD1
v_gene: TRBV19
j_gene: TRBJ2-3
abundance: -
CDR3aa: CASSIGQGHTDTQYF
CDR3nt: TGTGCCAGTAGTATAGGACAGGGACACACAGATACGCAGTATTTT

d_gene: -
v_gene: TRBV10-2
j_gene: TRBJ1-4
abundance: -
CDR3aa: CASRADSSNEKLFF
CDR3nt: TGCGCCAGCAGGGCGGACAGTTCTAATGAAAAACTGTTTTTT

d_gene: -
v_gene: TRBV29-1
j_gene: TRBJ1-1
abundance: -
CDR3aa: CSVLSQSNTEAFF
CDR3nt: TGCAGCGTCCTGTCCCAGTCGAACACTGAAGCTTTCTTT

d_gene: -
v_gene: TRBV25-1
j_gene: TRBJ1-1
abundance: -
CDR3aa: CASSEMGDLTEAFF
CDR3nt: TGTGCCAGCAGTGAAATGGGAGACCTCACTGAAGCTTTCTTT

d_gene: -
v_gene: TRBV21-1
j_gene: TRBJ2-5
abundance: -
CDR3aa: CASSTWVRDTARETQYF
CDR3nt: TGTGCCAGCAGCACCTGGGTCCGGGACACCGCCCGGGAGACCCAGTACTTC

d_gene: -
v_gene: TRBV19
j_gene: TRBJ1-1
abundance: -
CDR3aa: CASRLMADKAFF
CDR3nt: TGTGCCAGTCGCCTCATGGCAGACAAAGCTTTCTTT

d_gene: -
v_gene: TRBV11-1
j_gene: TRBJ1-1
abundance: -
CDR3aa: CASSLRVDPNTEAFF
CDR3nt: TGTGCCAGCAGCTTACGGGTAGACCCGAACACTGAAGCTTTCTTT

d_gene: TRBD1
v_gene: TRBV10-2
j_gene: TRBJ2-3
abundance: -
CDR3aa: CASSETGQGTDTQYF
CDR3nt: TGCGCCAGCAGTGAGACGGGACAGGGCACAGATACGCAGTATTTT

d_gene: -
v_gene: TRBV4-3
j_gene: TRBJ1-3
abundance: once
CDR3aa: CASSQEEGSGNTIYF
CDR3nt: TGCGCCAGCAGCCAAGAGGAGGGATCTGGAAACACCATATATTTT

d_gene: TRBD2
v_gene: TRBV6-5
j_gene: TRBJ2-7
abundance: -
CDR3aa: CASSYVGGDYEQYF
CDR3nt: TGTGCCAGCAGTTACGTGGGAGGGGACTACGAGCAGTACTTC

d_gene: TRBD2
v_gene: TRBV9
j_gene: TRBJ2-1
abundance: once
CDR3aa: CASSVAPLAGGRSSYNEQFF
CDR3nt: TGTGCCAGCAGCGTAGCCCCCCTAGCGGGGGGCCGGAGCTCCTACAATGAGCAGTTCTTC

d_gene: -
v_gene: TRBV25-1
j_gene: TRBJ2-5
abundance: -
CDR3aa: CASGRGGMAGTQYF
CDR3nt: TGTGCCAGCGGGCGGGGCGGGATGGCAGGGACCCAGTACTTC

d_gene: TRBD2
v_gene: TRBV5-1
j_gene: TRBJ2-1
abundance: -
CDR3aa: CASSLGDRGYGLAGNWRSYNEQFF
CDR3nt: TGCGCCAGCAGCTTGGGGGACAGGGGATATGGACTAGCGGGAAATTGGAGGTCCTACAATGAGCAGTTCTTC

d_gene: TRBD1
v_gene: TRBV6-1
j_gene: TRBJ2-7
abundance: few
CDR3aa: CASSEETGQGANEQYF
CDR3nt: TGTGCCAGCAGTGAAGAAACGGGACAGGGGGCAAATGAGCAGTACTTC

d_gene: TRBD1
v_gene: TRBV6-1
j_gene: TRBJ1-6
abundance: -
CDR3aa: CASSPGGSYNSPLHF
CDR3nt: TGTGCCAGCAGTCCAGGGGGCTCCTATAATTCACCCCTCCACTTT

d_gene: -
v_gene: TRBV2
j_gene: TRBJ1-1
abundance: -
CDR3aa: CASRVLGGTEAFF
CDR3nt: TGTGCCAGCAGGGTCCTCGGGGGCACTGAAGCTTTCTTT

d_gene: -
v_gene: TRBV2
j_gene: TRBJ1-1
abundance: -
CDR3aa: CASSEVRGYTEAFF
CDR3nt: TGTGCCAGCAGTGAAGTCCGCGGCTACACTGAAGCTTTCTTT

d_gene: TRBD1
v_gene: TRBV5-1
j_gene: TRBJ1-1
abundance: medium-sized
CDR3aa: CASRTGTELNTEAFF
CDR3nt: TGCGCCAGCAGAACTGGGACAGAACTTAACACTGAAGCTTTCTTT

d_gene: -
v_gene: TRBV7-9
j_gene: TRBJ1-5
abundance: -
CDR3aa: CASSLPGVNQPQHF
CDR3nt: TGTGCCAGCAGCTTACCGGGGGTCAATCAGCCCCAGCATTTT

d_gene: -
v_gene: TRBV7-9
j_gene: TRBJ2-7
abundance: -
CDR3aa: CASSPEGRFYEQYF
CDR3nt: TGTGCCAGCAGCCCCGAAGGGAGGTTTTACGAGCAGTACTTC

d_gene: -
v_gene: TRBV7-3
j_gene: TRBJ1-1
abundance: -
CDR3aa: CASPPRQISEAFF
CDR3nt: TGTGCCAGTCCCCCGAGGCAGATCTCTGAAGCTTTCTTT

d_gene: TRBD1
v_gene: TRBV4-1
j_gene: TRBJ1-6
abundance: -
CDR3aa: CASSRDRESSPLHF
CDR3nt: TGCGCCAGCAGCCGGGACAGGGAGTCTTCACCCCTCCACTTT

d_gene: -
v_gene: TRBV6-1
j_gene: TRBJ1-2
abundance: -
CDR3aa: CASSEGPGDNYGYTF
CDR3nt: TGTGCCAGCAGTGAAGGCCCAGGGGATAACTATGGCTACACCTTC

d_gene: TRBD2
v_gene: TRBV9
j_gene: TRBJ2-2
abundance: -
CDR3aa: CASSRLREGPRRPGELFF
CDR3nt: TGTGCCAGCAGTCGTCTGCGGGAGGGCCCAAGAAGACCCGGGGAGCTGTTTTTT

d_gene: TRBD2
v_gene: TRBV7-6
j_gene: TRBJ2-3
abundance: -
CDR3aa: CASSLELAGATSTDTQYF
CDR3nt: TGTGCCAGCAGCTTAGAGTTAGCGGGAGCCACTAGCACAGATACGCAGTATTTT

d_gene: TRBD1
v_gene: TRBV6-5
j_gene: TRBJ1-2
abundance: -
CDR3aa: CASSYSGTGANYGYTF
CDR3nt: TGTGCCAGCAGTTATTCTGGGACAGGGGCGAACTATGGCTACACCTTC

d_gene: TRBD2
v_gene: TRBV4-2
j_gene: TRBJ2-7
abundance: -
CDR3aa: CASSQESGGSYEQYF
CDR3nt: TGTGCCAGCAGCCAAGAGAGCGGGGGGTCCTACGAGCAGTACTTC

d_gene: TRBD1
v_gene: TRBV6-6
j_gene: TRBJ1-5
abundance: -
CDR3aa: CASSLRQGTNQPQHF
CDR3nt: TGTGCCAGCAGTCTCAGACAGGGAACGAATCAGCCCCAGCATTTT